This paragraph covers one T cell receptor (beta chain) sequence. From blood CD8+ and CD4+ T cells, the TCR beta chain was sequenced. The study used treatment-naive patients who had stable or active relapsing-remitting disease as multiple sclerosis controls. The TEMRA cells underwent FACS enrichment, while the CD8+ and CD4+ T cells underwent negative isolation. Random hexamers primed reverse transcription of about 0.45 to 1 ug RNA. It was immunoSEQ multiplex PCR that amplified TCR beta CDR3 across 54 Vbeta and 13 Jbeta. MiXCR, applied by TCRdb to the immunoSEQ multiplex PCR reads, yields one record per CDR3 protein. The data contain about 430,000 distinct CDR3 sequences, approximately 85% of them singletons. The germline gives CDR1 DFQATT, CDR2 SNEGSKA (reference sequence). Trimming stripped 0 bases from V and 3 bases from J, with 12 bases between. CDR3 size: 16 residues. This sample is part of a study of CD8 T cells in Susac syndrome.

The material sequenced was CD8+ T cells from PBMCs. This chain uses TRBV20-1 with TRBJ1-6, with unresolved D. This TCR derives from a human donor with multiple sclerosis. CDR3: CSARDREKFYNSPLHF. CDR3 nucleotides: TGCAGTGCTAGAGATAGGGAGAAGTTCTATAATTCACCCCTCCACTTT.